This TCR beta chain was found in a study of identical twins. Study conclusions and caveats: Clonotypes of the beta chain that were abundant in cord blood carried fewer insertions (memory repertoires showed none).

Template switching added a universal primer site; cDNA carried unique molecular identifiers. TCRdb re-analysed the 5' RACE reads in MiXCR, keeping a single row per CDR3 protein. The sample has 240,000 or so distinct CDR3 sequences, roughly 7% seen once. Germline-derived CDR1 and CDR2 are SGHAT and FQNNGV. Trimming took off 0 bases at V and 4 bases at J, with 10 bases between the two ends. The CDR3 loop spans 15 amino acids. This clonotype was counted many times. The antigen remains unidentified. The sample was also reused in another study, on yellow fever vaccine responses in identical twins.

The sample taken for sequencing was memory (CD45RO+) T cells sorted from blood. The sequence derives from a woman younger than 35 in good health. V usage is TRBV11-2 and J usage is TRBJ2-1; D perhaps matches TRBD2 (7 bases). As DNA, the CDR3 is TGTGCCAGCAGCTTAGACGGGGGGCTTTACAATGAGCAGTTCTTC. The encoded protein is CASSLDGGLYNEQFF.